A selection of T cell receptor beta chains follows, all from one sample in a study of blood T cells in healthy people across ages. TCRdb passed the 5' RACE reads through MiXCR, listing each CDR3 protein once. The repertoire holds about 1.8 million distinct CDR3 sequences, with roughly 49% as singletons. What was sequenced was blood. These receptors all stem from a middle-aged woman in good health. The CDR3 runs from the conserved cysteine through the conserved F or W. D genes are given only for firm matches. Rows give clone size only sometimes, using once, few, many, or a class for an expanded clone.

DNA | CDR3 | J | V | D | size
TGCGCCAGCAGCGCCGACAAGTTATACGAGCAGTACTTC | CASSADKLYEQYF | TRBJ2-7 | TRBV4-3 | - | -
TGCAGCGTTGAAGATCATACCATCGGAGCTTTCTTT | CSVEDHTIGAFF | TRBJ1-1 | TRBV29-1 | - | -
TGTGCCAGCAGCCAAGGCCGACTAGCGGGGGCTGTAGATGAGCAGTTCTTC | CASSQGRLAGAVDEQFF | TRBJ2-1 | TRBV14 | TRBD2 | -
TGTGCCAGCAGTTACTCAGTTCGTTGGGACAGGGACGTTAATGAGCAGTTCTTC | CASSYSVRWDRDVNEQFF | TRBJ2-1 | TRBV6-2/TRBV6-3 | TRBD1 | -
TGTGCCAGCAGCTTAGGTGCAGGTTGGGGGGAGACCCAGTACTTC | CASSLGAGWGETQYF | TRBJ2-5 | TRBV7-2 | - | once
TGCGCCAGCAGCTTGGGCCAGGCCCTCTATGGCTACACCTTC | CASSLGQALYGYTF | TRBJ1-2 | TRBV5-1 | - | few
TGTGCCAGCTCACATGGACATCTCTCCTACAATGAGCAGTTCTTC | CASSHGHLSYNEQFF | TRBJ2-1 | TRBV18 | - | -
TGTGCCAGCAGCTTGGAGGTCCACGAGCAGTACTTC | CASSLEVHEQYF | TRBJ2-7 | TRBV5-4 | - | few
TGCGCCAGCAGCTGGGGAGGAGGTTCCTACGAGCAGTACTTC | CASSWGGGSYEQYF | TRBJ2-7 | TRBV4-1 | - | few
TGCGCCAGCAGCCAAGATCGAGGGGTCACCTACGAGCAGTACTTC | CASSQDRGVTYEQYF | TRBJ2-7 | TRBV4-3 | - | few
TGTGCCAGCAGTTACCCGGGACTCCCTCGGGATACGCAGTATTTT | CASSYPGLPRDTQYF | TRBJ2-3 | TRBV6-2/TRBV6-3 | - | -
TGTGCCAGCAGTAGGGCAACCTACAATGAGCAGTTCTTC | CASSRATYNEQFF | TRBJ2-1 | TRBV6-5 | - | few
TGTGCCACCAGTGATTACACAGGGTCCGGGGCCAACGTCCTGACTTTC | CATSDYTGSGANVLTF | TRBJ2-6 | TRBV24-1 | - | -
TGCGCCAGCAGCCAAGTTTGGGGCGGGCAGCCCCAGCATTTT | CASSQVWGGQPQHF | TRBJ1-5 | TRBV4-3 | - | -
TGTGCCAGCACCGGGCTAGCCATGGAGACCCAGTACTTC | CASTGLAMETQYF | TRBJ2-5 | TRBV6-5 | - | -
TGCAGTGCCTCTCCTGGGGGGGCTTTTCAGTACTTC | CSASPGGAFQYF | TRBJ2-7 | TRBV20-1 | - | -
TGTGCCAGCAGTGCGGACCGTCAAGAGACCCAGTACTTC | CASSADRQETQYF | TRBJ2-5 | TRBV6-1 | - | few
TGTGCCAGCAGTCATACGCGGACGGGGAATCAGCCCCAGCATTTT | CASSHTRTGNQPQHF | TRBJ1-5 | TRBV6-5 | - | -
TGTGCCACCAGCAGAGGGGACAGCAGCTCCTACGAGCAGTACTTC | CATSRGDSSSYEQYF | TRBJ2-7 | TRBV15 | TRBD1 | -
TGCGCCAGCAGCTTGTCTGGCGACAGGGGCACCGTCTATGGCTACACCTTC | CASSLSGDRGTVYGYTF | TRBJ1-2 | TRBV5-1 | TRBD1 | few
TGTGCCAGCAGCTTAGCTGGGGGGGTTGGTCAGCCCCAGCATTTT | CASSLAGGVGQPQHF | TRBJ1-5 | TRBV7-2 | - | -
TGTGCCACCGCGCCCGGGACTAGCGTTTACGAGCAGTACTTC | CATAPGTSVYEQYF | TRBJ2-7 | TRBV6-6 | TRBD2 | -
TGTGCCAGCAGCCCGGACGTAAGGCAAGGCTACACCTTC | CASSPDVRQGYTF | TRBJ1-2 | TRBV7-9 | - | once
TGTGCCAGCAGTTGGCGGGGTTCAGCTGGGGCCAACGTCCTGACTTTC | CASSWRGSAGANVLTF | TRBJ2-6 | TRBV28 | - | few
TGTGCCAGCAGCTTCGGAGGGACTGCTGGGGCCAACGTCCTGACTTTC | CASSFGGTAGANVLTF | TRBJ2-6 | TRBV11-1 | - | few
TGTGCCAGCAGCAAAATTCCAGGGACAGCCTCCGGTGAGCAGTTCTTC | CASSKIPGTASGEQFF | TRBJ2-1 | TRBV7-9 | TRBD1 | few
TGTGCCAGCAGCTCCGGGACAGGGAAAAATGAGCAGTTCTTC | CASSSGTGKNEQFF | TRBJ2-1 | TRBV3-1 | TRBD1 | -
TGTGCCAGCAGTTTAAATTCGATCTCGCCGCTAAAGGGCTACACCTTC | CASSLNSISPLKGYTF | TRBJ1-2 | TRBV28 | - | -
TGTGCCAGCAGCTTAGGGTCTCCAGCGGGGGGTGAGGAGACCCAGTACTTC | CASSLGSPAGGEETQYF | TRBJ2-5 | TRBV7-2 | TRBD2 | -
TGTGCCAGCAGTGAGACTCAGGGAGGCTACACTGAAGCTTTCTTT | CASSETQGGYTEAFF | TRBJ1-1 | TRBV6-2/TRBV6-3 | - | once
TGCAGTGGATGGGGAACTAGCGGCTACGAGCAGTACTTC | CSGWGTSGYEQYF | TRBJ2-7 | TRBV20-1 | TRBD2 | -
TGTGCCAGCAGTTTAATCCCCCCAGATACGCAGTATTTT | CASSLIPPDTQYF | TRBJ2-3 | TRBV28 | - | few
TGCAGTGCTAGAGATAGGCCCCCGGGAGATACGCAGTATTTT | CSARDRPPGDTQYF | TRBJ2-3 | TRBV20-1 | - | -
TGCAGTGCTAGATCCTTAGCATGTGAGCAGTTCTTC | CSARSLACEQFF | TRBJ2-1 | TRBV20-1 | - | -
TGTGCCAGCAGCTTGGGGTACGGTGCCGGCCTACAGTATGGCTACACCTTC | CASSLGYGAGLQYGYTF | TRBJ1-2 | TRBV5-5 | - | -
TGTGCCAGAAGTTTAAGACTACCGGGGGTTTGGGGCAAAAACATTCAGTACTTC | CARSLRLPGVWGKNIQYF | TRBJ2-4 | TRBV27 | - | -
TGCGCCAGCAGCCACGCTCTAGCGGACGGCTACAATGAGCAGTTCTTC | CASSHALADGYNEQFF | TRBJ2-1 | TRBV4-3 | TRBD2 | -
TGTGCCATCGGTGAGAGGGGGGTGGTTGAGCAGTTCTTC | CAIGERGVVEQFF | TRBJ2-1 | TRBV10-3 | - | once
TGCGCCAGCAGCCCAGGGACTCCTCCAGGGGAGACCCAGTACTTC | CASSPGTPPGETQYF | TRBJ2-5 | TRBV4-3 | - | -
TGTGCCAGCAGTACAGGGGGCCGGCAAGAGACCCAGTACTTC | CASSTGGRQETQYF | TRBJ2-5 | TRBV12-3/TRBV12-4 | TRBD1 | many
TGCGCCAGCAATCCCTCCCCGGGGACCCAGTACTTC | CASNPSPGTQYF | TRBJ2-5 | TRBV10-1 | - | -
TGTGCCAGCAGCTTGATCGCGGGGGGTTACTACGAGCAGTACTTC | CASSLIAGGYYEQYF | TRBJ2-7 | TRBV5-4 | TRBD2 | -
TGTGCCAGCAGCTTCGGGGGGGTAAGCTCCTACAATGAGCAGTTCTTC | CASSFGGVSSYNEQFF | TRBJ2-1 | TRBV7-9 | TRBD2 | -
TGTGCCAGCAAGGGGCTAGCGACTAGCCAAGAGACCCAGTACTTC | CASKGLATSQETQYF | TRBJ2-5 | TRBV28 | - | few